The 30 T cell receptor beta chains below come from one sample, sequenced in a study of T cell responses to AZD1222 COVID-19 vaccine. Method: immunoSEQ multiplex PCR; TCRdb's copy keeps in-frame clones and lacks some. The sample records tens of thousands of clones, around 93% being singletons. Sequences were derived from peripheral blood, sampled 28 days after the second AZD1222 dose. The receptors were sampled from an adult who received the AZD1222 COVID-19 vaccine.

J is TRBJ1-1 and V is TRBV4-1; TRBD1 matches 7 bases. Germline CDR1 MGHRA, CDR2 YSYEKL. CDR3 length: 15 amino acids. The ends lost 4 bases at V and 4 bases at J; junction bases unmatched: 9. The CDR3 coding sequence is TGCGCCAGCAGCCCATTTTCGACAGGGCCCACTGAAGCTTTCTTT. This translates into CASSPFSTGPTEAFF.

This chain connects TRBV19 to TRBJ1-5; D may be TRBD1 (5 bases). V gave up 6 bases and J gave up 7 bases, with 19 bases separating them. The CDR3 has 15 amino acids. Germline CDR1 and CDR2: LNHDA and SQIVND (reference sequence). This CDR3 is CASRTPGRNTQPQHF. The DNA for the CDR3 is TGTGCCAGTAGAACCCCGGGACGGAATACGCAGCCCCAGCATTTT.

The chain employs TRBV6-2 or TRBV6-3 and TRBJ2-2; possibly TRBD1 for D (5 bases). The germline V gene has CDR1 MNHEY and CDR2 SVGEGT. V was cut by 3 bases and J by 6 bases, with 17 bases left in between. This CDR3 spans 16 amino acids. The CDR3 spells CASSYTGSTRPGELFF. CDR3 nucleotides: TGTGCCAGCAGTTATACAGGCTCCACAAGGCCCGGGGAGCTGTTTTTT.

The V call is TRBV19, the J call TRBJ1-2; D unclear. Per germline, CDR1 LNHDA and CDR2 SQIVND (reference sequence). This CDR3 is built from 12 residues. V shed 5 bases and J shed 3 bases, with 7 bases lying between them. In DNA, the CDR3 is TGTGCCAGTAGTCGGCAGGACTATGGCTACACCTTC. This sequence encodes CASSRQDYGYTF.

The chain combines TRBV19 with TRBJ2-2; perhaps TRBD2 as D (7 bases). The CDR3 has 15 amino acids. Germline V gene sequence: CDR1 LNHDA, CDR2 SQIVND (reference sequence). The germline V and J ends were trimmed by 4 bases and 9 bases, with 18 bases remaining between them. DNA for the CDR3: TGTGCCAGTAGTAGAGGGGGGGGTAAGGCCTGGGAGCTGTTTTTT. Amino acids: CASSRGGGKAWELFF.

The chain combines TRBV6-5 with TRBJ2-3; 9 bases fit TRBD1. With V trimmed by 6 bases and J by 1 base, 5 bases remained unmatched. CDR3 length: 15 residues. Per the germline V gene, CDR1 is MNHEY and CDR2 is SVGAGI. This CDR3 reads CASSLDRGGTDTQYF. The CDR3 nucleotides read TGTGCCAGCAGCCTGGACAGGGGAGGCACAGATACGCAGTATTTT.

This chain links TRBV9 with TRBJ1-6, with TRBD1 as a possible D gene (5 bases). Trimming left V 0 bases short and J 9 bases short, with 10 bases between. The CDR3 consists of 14 residues. Germline CDR1 SGDLS, CDR2 YYNGEE. The CDR3 DNA is TGTGCCAGCAGCGTAGAAACAGGCCGTTCACCCCTCCACTTT. Translating it yields CASSVETGRSPLHF.

This sequence joins TRBV3-1 (or the pseudogene TRBV3-2) and TRBJ1-1, with D unresolved. The CDR3 is made up of 16 amino acids. Trimming shortened V by 2 bases and J by 1 base, and 14 bases separated the two germline ends. Germline V gene data show CDR1 as LGHDT and CDR2 as YNNKEL (reference sequence). The CDR3 protein is CASSQSEAAPNTEAFF. Here the CDR3 DNA reads TGTGCCAGCAGCCAAAGTGAGGCGGCTCCGAACACTGAAGCTTTCTTT.

The chain is built from TRBV3-1 (or the pseudogene TRBV3-2) and TRBJ1-2; D is ambiguous. Germline CDR1 is LGHDT and CDR2 is YNNKEL (reference sequence). V gave up 1 base and J gave up 8 bases, with 5 bases separating them. This CDR3 has 11 amino acids. CDR3 in amino acids: CASSQGKGYTF. CDR3 nucleotide sequence: TGTGCCAGCAGCCAAGGCAAGGGCTACACCTTC.

The chain combines TRBV11-2 with TRBJ1-1; 8 bases line up with TRBD1. This CDR3 region has 13 residues. V was clipped by 5 bases and J by 10 bases; unmatched bases: 9. Germline V gene lookup returns CDR1 SGHAT and CDR2 FQNNGV. The CDR3 coding sequence is TGTGCCAGCAGCCTAGGACAGGGTCAGTCAGCTTTCTTT. It yields the protein CASSLGQGQSAFF.

In this sample, this clone turned up a few times. The chain combines TRBV7-2 with TRBJ1-5; TRBD1 might be the D (5 bases). V was cut by 5 bases and J by 0 bases, with 11 bases left in between. The CDR3 has 15 amino acids. Germline values: CDR1 SGHTA, CDR2 FQGNSA. CDR3 residues: CASSPGAASNQPQHF. The CDR3 nucleotides are TGTGCCAGCAGCCCCGGGGCAGCTAGCAATCAGCCCCAGCATTTT.

The chain uses TRBV12-3 or TRBV12-4 and TRBJ2-4; tentatively, D is TRBD1 (6 bases). Trimming stripped 6 bases from V and 7 bases from J, with 13 bases between. The CDR3 extends over 13 amino acids. The chain's CDR3 is CASRPATGNIQYF. In DNA form, the CDR3 reads TGTGCCAGCAGACCCGCGACAGGTAACATTCAGTACTTC.

The chain has TRBV29-1 and TRBJ2-2; D gene unclear. The V gene's germline CDR1 is SQVTM and CDR2 ANQGSEA. CDR3 length: 14 residues. V gave up 4 bases and J gave up 1 base, with 10 bases separating them. In DNA form, the CDR3 reads TGCAGCGTTGGTCAAGATATGAACACCGGGGAGCTGTTTTTT. Translation: CSVGQDMNTGELFF.

V and J are TRBV4-2 and TRBJ2-7; 10 nucleotides agree with TRBD2. The V segment lost 0 bases and the J segment 6 bases; nucleotides outside the gene matches: 5. CDR3 length: 15 residues. Looked up from germline, CDR1 is LGHNA and CDR2 is YNFKEQ. CDR3 sequence: CASSQDMSGRGEQYF. In DNA, the CDR3 is TGTGCCAGCAGCCAAGATATGAGCGGGAGGGGCGAGCAGTACTTC.

CDR3 nucleotide sequence: TGTGCCAGTACCGGGACGGCCGGCCCCAAAGCTTTCTTT. Translated: CASTGTAGPKAFF. The chain employs TRBV19 and TRBJ1-1; perhaps TRBD1 as D (5 bases). Between the trimmed V and J ends, which lost 7 bases and 9 bases, there was a span of 18 bases. This CDR3 has 13 amino acids. Germline-derived CDR1 and CDR2 are LNHDA and SQIVND (reference sequence).

The chain carries TRBV2 and TRBJ2-3, with D possibly TRBD2 on 6 matching bases. CDR1 is SNHLY and CDR2 is FYNNEI in the germline V gene. Trimming left V 4 bases short and J 1 base short, with 12 bases between. The CDR3 contains 15 residues. The CDR3 is CASSVRLGGTDTQYF. Written as DNA, the CDR3 is TGTGCCAGCAGTGTAAGACTAGGGGGCACAGATACGCAGTATTTT.

The chain is built from TRBV27 and TRBJ2-7; D may be TRBD1 (6 bases). The germline V gene encodes CDR1 MNHEY and CDR2 SMNVEV (reference sequence). The CDR3 runs 15 residues. V lost 8 bases and J lost 6, with 23 bases in between. The CDR3 loop is CASAAVGTLTGEQYF. The CDR3, as DNA: TGTGCCAGCGCCGCTGTCGGGACATTAACGGGCGAGCAGTACTTC.

The chain employs TRBV28 and TRBJ2-7, with unresolved D. Germline V gene lookup returns CDR1 MDHEN and CDR2 SYDVKM. CDR3 length: 12 amino acids. V lost 7 bases, J lost 0 bases, and 7 bases lay in between. CDR3 coding DNA: TGTGCCAGCACAAAGAGCTCCTACGAGCAGTACTTC. The encoded protein is CASTKSSYEQYF.

The gene calls are TRBV19 and TRBJ2-3; 12 nucleotides match TRBD2. There are 11 residues in the CDR3. CDR1 and CDR2 from the germline V gene are LNHDA and SQIVND (reference sequence). J gave up 14 bases and V 9 bases, and 6 bases lay outside the gene matches. This CDR3 is CARTSGGPGYF. The CDR3 DNA reads as TGTGCCAGGACTAGCGGGGGCCCGGGGTATTTT.

The chain links TRBV19 to TRBJ1-5, with 7 bases lining up with TRBD1. Germline CDR1 is LNHDA and CDR2 is SQIVND (reference sequence). V was pared by 8 bases and J by 0 bases, with 7 bases of the junction left unmatched. The CDR3 has 15 amino acids. CDR3 in amino acids: CASGWGQYSNQPQHF. CDR3 bases: TGTGCCAGTGGATGGGGACAGTATAGCAATCAGCCCCAGCATTTT. Combining the CDR3 with reference TRBV19 and TRBJ1-5 gives the whole variable domain DGGITQSPKYLFRKEGQNVTLSCEQNLNHDAMYWYRQDPGQGLRLIYYSQIVNDFQKGDIAEGYSVSREKKESFPLTVTSAQKNPTAFYLCASGWGQYSNQPQHFGDGTRLSIL.

V and J are TRBV7-2 and TRBJ2-3; 15 nucleotides align to TRBD2. The CDR3 contains 16 residues. Germline values: CDR1 SGHTA, CDR2 FQGNSA. V was clipped by 1 base and J by 4 bases; unmatched bases: 0. The CDR3 spells CASSLGTSGRADTQYF. The CDR3 DNA sequence: TGTGCCAGCAGCTTAGGGACTAGCGGGAGGGCAGATACGCAGTATTTT.

The chain uses TRBV28 and TRBJ1-2; no firm D call. Germline V lookup: CDR1 MDHEN, CDR2 SYDVKM. This CDR3 comprises 14 residues. Trimming took off 8 bases at V and 8 bases at J, with 21 bases between the two ends. The CDR3 spells CASGQAPRGGGYTF. The DNA of the CDR3 is TGTGCCAGCGGCCAAGCCCCTCGCGGAGGGGGCTACACCTTC.

The V and J genes are TRBV27 and TRBJ1-1, with TRBD1 matching 9 bases. CDR3 length: 13 residues. V gave up 5 bases and J gave up 10 bases; unmatched junction bases: 8. Germline values: CDR1 MNHEY, CDR2 SMNVEV (reference sequence). The CDR3 coding sequence is TGTGCCAGCAGTGATGGGGACAGGGATTCAGCTTTCTTT. It yields the protein CASSDGDRDSAFF.

The rearrangement uses TRBV30 and TRBJ2-3; TRBD2 matches 9 bases. Losses at the gene ends were 6 bases for V and 3 bases for J; bases not matched to a gene: 7. The CDR3 is 14 amino acids. Germline loops: CDR1 GTSNPN, CDR2 SVGIG (reference sequence). The CDR3 loop is CACPLAGETDTQYF. In nucleotides, the CDR3 is TGTGCCTGCCCACTAGCGGGCGAGACAGATACGCAGTATTTT.

The rearrangement uses TRBV28 and TRBJ2-2, with 14 bases that match TRBD2. Per germline, CDR1 MDHEN and CDR2 SYDVKM. This CDR3 region has 23 residues. Trimming at V came to 11 bases and at J to 6 bases, leaving 32 bases not matched to a gene. This CDR3 reads CAGWKLDYFGGLAGGTGPGELFF. The DNA for the CDR3 is TGTGCCGGGTGGAAATTGGATTATTTCGGTGGACTAGCGGGAGGAACCGGGCCCGGGGAGCTGTTTTTT.

In its sample, this clone was seen once. The chain carries TRBV28 and TRBJ2-7; a weak D match, TRBD1 (5 bases). The CDR3 is made up of 14 amino acids. The germline CDR1 and CDR2 sequences are MDHEN and SYDVKM. Trimming took 5 bases from V and 4 from J, leaving 15 bases between them. CDR3 nucleotides: TGTGCCAGCAGTCTCGCCCAGGGAAGGTACGAGCAGTACTTC. Translating gives CASSLAQGRYEQYF.

The chain has TRBV10-1 and TRBJ1-1; D gene unclear. Deletions cut 6 bases from V and 3 bases from J, with 11 bases between. The CDR3 length is 13 residues. CDR1 is WNHNN and CDR2 is SYGVQD in the germline V gene (reference sequence). CDR3 sequence: CASRNLGDTEAFF. Here the CDR3 DNA reads TGCGCCAGCAGAAACCTGGGAGACACTGAAGCTTTCTTT.

The J gene is TRBJ2-4, the V gene TRBV7-2; a weak D match, TRBD2 (5 bases). CDR1 and CDR2 (germline): SGHTA, FQGNSA. The CDR3 loop spans 15 amino acids. V was clipped by 1 base and J by 9 bases, with 16 bases between them. The CDR3 DNA sequence: TGTGCCAGCAGCTTAGTCGCGACAACTACTAGCATTCAGTACTTC. Its translation is CASSLVATTTSIQYF.

The gene calls are TRBV2 and TRBJ2-6; no definite D call. The V gene lost 7 bases and the J gene lost 3 bases, with 22 bases spanning the gap. Germline V gene lookup returns CDR1 SNHLY and CDR2 FYNNEI. There are 18 residues in the CDR3. CDR3 bases: TGTGCCAGCACCACTGTTGGAAGGGAAGGTGTTGGGGCCAACGTCCTGACTTTC. Translation gives CASTTVGREGVGANVLTF.

The V and J genes are TRBV25-1 and TRBJ1-1; the D gene is possibly TRBD1 (5 bases). The V end was cut by 1 base, the J end by 6 bases, with 12 bases between. The CDR3 is 14 amino acids. CDR1 and CDR2 (germline): MGHDK, SYGVNS. CDR3: CASSEFGGRSEAFF. The CDR3 DNA follows: TGTGCCAGCAGTGAATTTGGGGGAAGGTCTGAAGCTTTCTTT.